Following are 5 T cell receptor beta chains from one sample sequenced in a study of T cells in Graves' hyperthyroidism and ophthalmopathy. Amplified TCR beta CDR3 regions derived from RNA transcripts. RT-PCR in the first round (using the HTBI primer set) targeted the TCR CDR3. TCRdb itself ran the multiplex PCR reads through MiXCR, one entry per CDR3 protein. The data contain almost 350,000 distinct CDR3 sequences, around 18% of them singletons. Sequenced input: blood. These receptors all come from a woman aged 40-49 years with Graves' ophthalmopathy.

This clonotype was detected ten times or more. The chain is built from TRBV28 and TRBJ1-2; 8 bases align to TRBD1. The CDR3 is 13 residues long. Germline V gives CDR1 MDHEN, CDR2 SYDVKM. J was trimmed by 4 bases and V by 4 bases; bases with no gene match: 2. Here the CDR3 DNA reads TGTGCCAGCAGTTCAGGGGGCTTCTATGGCTACACCTTC. This sequence encodes CASSSGGFYGYTF.

This clonotype was recorded many times. This chain links TRBV6-5 with TRBJ2-6; 7 nucleotides agree with TRBD1. The germline V gene has CDR1 MNHEY and CDR2 SVGAGI. The CDR3 runs 16 residues. V shed 8 bases, J shed 2 bases, and the junction held 9 bases outside the gene matches. The CDR3 DNA reads as TGTGCCAGCTCGGGACAAGACAGGGCTGGGGCCAACGTCCTGACTTTC. Translation gives CASSGQDRAGANVLTF.

This clonotype was seen repeatedly, ten times or more. The CDR3 sequence: CASSFTGGKRTEAFF. The CDR3, as DNA: TGTGCCAGCAGTTTCACGGGGGGCAAGCGGACTGAAGCTTTCTTT. The chain links TRBV27 to TRBJ1-1, with D perhaps matching TRBD1 (6 bases). CDR3 length: 15 amino acids. The V and J ends lost 3 bases and 5 bases respectively, with 16 bases between them. Germline V gene lookup returns CDR1 MNHEY and CDR2 SMNVEV (reference sequence).

The genes are TRBV12-3 or TRBV12-4 and TRBJ1-5, with D perhaps matching TRBD1 (5 bases). V was shortened by 4 bases and J by 7 bases, with 11 bases between the two germline ends. The CDR3 extends over 13 amino acids. The CDR3 spells CASSYGGDQPQHF. CDR3 DNA: TGTGCCAGCAGTTACGGTGGGGACCAGCCCCAGCATTTT.

The chain recombines TRBV28 with TRBJ2-7, with 8 bases identical to TRBD1. Per the germline V gene, CDR1 is MDHEN and CDR2 is SYDVKM. V was clipped by 9 bases and J by 4 bases; unmatched bases: 5. This CDR3 has 12 amino acids. This CDR3 reads CASGQGRYEQYF. CDR3 nucleotides: TGTGCCAGTGGACAGGGAAGGTACGAGCAGTACTTC. The full variable domain, in which reference TRBV28 and TRBJ2-7 provide the parts outside the CDR3, is DVKVTQSSRYLVKRTGEKVFLECVQDMDHENMFWYRQDPGLGLRLIYFSYDVKMKEKGDIPEGYSVSREKKERFSLILESASTNQTSMYLCASGQGRYEQYFGPGTRLTVT.